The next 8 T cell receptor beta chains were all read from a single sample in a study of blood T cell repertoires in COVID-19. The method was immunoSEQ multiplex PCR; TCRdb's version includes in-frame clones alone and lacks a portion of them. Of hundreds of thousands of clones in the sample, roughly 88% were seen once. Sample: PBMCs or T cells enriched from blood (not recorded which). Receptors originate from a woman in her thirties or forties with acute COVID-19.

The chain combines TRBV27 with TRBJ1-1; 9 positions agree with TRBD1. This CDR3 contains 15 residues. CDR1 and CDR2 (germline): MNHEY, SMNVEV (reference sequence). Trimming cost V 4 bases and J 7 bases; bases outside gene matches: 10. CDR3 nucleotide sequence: TGTGCCAGCAGTTCCGTAAACAGGGGGCGGGATGAAGCTTTCTTT. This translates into CASSSVNRGRDEAFF.

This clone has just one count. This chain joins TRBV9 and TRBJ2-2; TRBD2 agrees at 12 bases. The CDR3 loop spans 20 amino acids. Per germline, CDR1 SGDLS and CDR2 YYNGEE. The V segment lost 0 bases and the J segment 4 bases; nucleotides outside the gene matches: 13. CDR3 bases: TGTGCCAGCAGCGTAGAACCCGGGACTAGCGGGTGGTGGGGCACCGGGGAGCTGTTTTTT. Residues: CASSVEPGTSGWWGTGELFF.

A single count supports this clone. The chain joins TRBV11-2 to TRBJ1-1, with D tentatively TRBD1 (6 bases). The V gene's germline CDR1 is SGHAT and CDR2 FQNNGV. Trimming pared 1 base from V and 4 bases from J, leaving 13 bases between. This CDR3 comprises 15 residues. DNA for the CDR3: TGTGCCAGCAGCTTAGGCGCCAGGGGCTCCACTGAAGCTTTCTTT. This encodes CASSLGARGSTEAFF.

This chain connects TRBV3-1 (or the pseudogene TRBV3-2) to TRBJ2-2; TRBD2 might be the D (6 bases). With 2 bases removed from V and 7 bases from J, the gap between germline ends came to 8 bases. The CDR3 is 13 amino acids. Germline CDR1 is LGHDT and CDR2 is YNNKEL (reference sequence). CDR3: CASSQIGGGELFF. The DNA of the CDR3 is TGTGCCAGCAGCCAAATCGGGGGCGGGGAGCTGTTTTTT.

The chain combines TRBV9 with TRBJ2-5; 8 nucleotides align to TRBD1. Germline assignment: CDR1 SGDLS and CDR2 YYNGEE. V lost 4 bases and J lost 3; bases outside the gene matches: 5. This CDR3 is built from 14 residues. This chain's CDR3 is CASSSTGGKETQYF. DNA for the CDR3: TGTGCCAGCAGCTCCACAGGGGGTAAAGAGACCCAGTACTTC. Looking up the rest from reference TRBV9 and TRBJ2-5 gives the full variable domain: DSGVTQTPKHLITATGQRVTLRCSPRSGDLSVYWYQQSLDQGLQFLIQYYNGEERAKGNILERFSAQQFPDLHSELNLSSLELGDSALYFCASSSTGGKETQYFGPGTRLLVL.

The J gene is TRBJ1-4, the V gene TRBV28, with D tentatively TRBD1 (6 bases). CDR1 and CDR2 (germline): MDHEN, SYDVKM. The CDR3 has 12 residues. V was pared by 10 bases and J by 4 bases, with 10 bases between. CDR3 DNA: TGTGCCATCCAGGGGATTAATGAAAAACTGTTTTTT. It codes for CAIQGINEKLFF.

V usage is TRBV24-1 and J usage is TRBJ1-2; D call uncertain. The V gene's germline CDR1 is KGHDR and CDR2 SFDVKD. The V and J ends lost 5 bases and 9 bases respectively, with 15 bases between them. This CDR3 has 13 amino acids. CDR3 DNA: TGTGCCACCAGTGCACGGAGGAGTGTAAGCTACACCTTC. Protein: CATSARRSVSYTF.

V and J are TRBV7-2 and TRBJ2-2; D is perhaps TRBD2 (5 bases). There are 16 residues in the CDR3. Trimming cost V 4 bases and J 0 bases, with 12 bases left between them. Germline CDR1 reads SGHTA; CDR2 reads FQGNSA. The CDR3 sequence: CASSYLAAPNTGELFF. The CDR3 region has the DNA TGTGCCAGCAGCTACCTAGCTGCCCCGAACACCGGGGAGCTGTTTTTT.